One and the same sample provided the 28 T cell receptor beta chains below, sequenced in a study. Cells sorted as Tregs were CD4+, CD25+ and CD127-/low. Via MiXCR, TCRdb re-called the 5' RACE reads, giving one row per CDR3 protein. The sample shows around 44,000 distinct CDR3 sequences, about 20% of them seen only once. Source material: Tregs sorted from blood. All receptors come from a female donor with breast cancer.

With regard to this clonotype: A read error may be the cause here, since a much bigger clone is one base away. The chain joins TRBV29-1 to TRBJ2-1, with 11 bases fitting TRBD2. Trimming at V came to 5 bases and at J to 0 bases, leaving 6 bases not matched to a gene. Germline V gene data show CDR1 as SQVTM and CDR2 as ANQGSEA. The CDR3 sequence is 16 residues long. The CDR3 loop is CSVSLAGGPSYNEQFF. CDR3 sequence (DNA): TGCAGCGTTAGCCTAGCGGGAGGACCCTCCTACAATGAGCAGTTCTTC.

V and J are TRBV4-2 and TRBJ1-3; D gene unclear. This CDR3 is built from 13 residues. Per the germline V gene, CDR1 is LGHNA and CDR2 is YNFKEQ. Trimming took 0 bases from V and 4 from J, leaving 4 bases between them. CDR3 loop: CASSQELGNTIYF. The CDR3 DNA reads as TGTGCCAGCAGCCAAGAGCTAGGAAACACCATATATTTT.

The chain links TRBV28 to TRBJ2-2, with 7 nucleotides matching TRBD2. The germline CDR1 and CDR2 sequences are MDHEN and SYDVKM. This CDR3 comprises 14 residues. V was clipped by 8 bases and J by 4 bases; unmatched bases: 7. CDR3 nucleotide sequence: TGTGCCAGCGGGAGGGCCGGGGGCACCGGGGAGCTGTTTTTT. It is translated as CASGRAGGTGELFF.

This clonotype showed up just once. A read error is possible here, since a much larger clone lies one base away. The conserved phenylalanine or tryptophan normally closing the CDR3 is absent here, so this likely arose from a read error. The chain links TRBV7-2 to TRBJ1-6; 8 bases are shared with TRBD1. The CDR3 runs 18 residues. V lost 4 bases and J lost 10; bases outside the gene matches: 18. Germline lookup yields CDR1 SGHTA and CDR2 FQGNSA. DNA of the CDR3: TGTGCCAGCAGCTCCCCCACCGACAGGGGCCGAGTAAGCTCACCCCTCCACCTT. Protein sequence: CASSSPTDRGRVSSPLHL.

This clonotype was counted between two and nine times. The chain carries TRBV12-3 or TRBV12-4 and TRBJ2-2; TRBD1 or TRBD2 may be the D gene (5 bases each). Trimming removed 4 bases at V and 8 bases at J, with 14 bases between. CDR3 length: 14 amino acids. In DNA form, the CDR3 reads TGTGCCAGCAGTTGGGACGGGGTAGCGGGGGAGCTGTTTTTT. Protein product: CASSWDGVAGELFF.

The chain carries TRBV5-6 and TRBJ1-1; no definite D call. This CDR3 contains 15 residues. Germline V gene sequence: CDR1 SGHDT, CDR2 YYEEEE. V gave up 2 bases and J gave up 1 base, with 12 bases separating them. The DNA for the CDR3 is TGTGCCAGCAGCTTACCAGGAGCAGAGAACACTGAAGCTTTCTTT. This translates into CASSLPGAENTEAFF.

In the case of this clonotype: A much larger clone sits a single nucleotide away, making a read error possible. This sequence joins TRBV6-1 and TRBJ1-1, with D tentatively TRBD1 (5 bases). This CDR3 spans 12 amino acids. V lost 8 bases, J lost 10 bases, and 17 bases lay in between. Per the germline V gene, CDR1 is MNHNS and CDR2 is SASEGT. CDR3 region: CASESSRAGAFF. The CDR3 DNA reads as TGTGCCAGCGAATCCTCCAGGGCAGGAGCTTTCTTT.

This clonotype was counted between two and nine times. CDR3 nucleotide sequence: TGTGCCATCAGTGAGTGGGCCGAAGAGAAGGGCTACACCTTC. This gives the protein CAISEWAEEKGYTF. The chain combines TRBV10-3 with TRBJ1-2; D not resolved. Germline V lookup: CDR1 ENHRY, CDR2 SYGVKD. V was trimmed by 1 base and J by 8 bases, leaving 14 bases between them. The CDR3 length is 14 residues.

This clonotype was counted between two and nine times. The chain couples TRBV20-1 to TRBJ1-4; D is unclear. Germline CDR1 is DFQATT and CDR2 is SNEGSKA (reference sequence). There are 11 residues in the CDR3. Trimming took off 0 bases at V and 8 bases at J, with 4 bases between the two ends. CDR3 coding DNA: TGCAGTGCTAGAGATTGGGAAAAACTGTTTTTT. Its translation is CSARDWEKLFF.

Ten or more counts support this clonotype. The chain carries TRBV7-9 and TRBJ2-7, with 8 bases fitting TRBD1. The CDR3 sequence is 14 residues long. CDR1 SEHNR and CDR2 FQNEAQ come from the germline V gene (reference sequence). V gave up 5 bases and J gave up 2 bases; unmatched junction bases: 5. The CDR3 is CASSPDRGPYEQYF. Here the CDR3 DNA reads TGTGCCAGCAGCCCTGACAGGGGACCCTACGAGCAGTACTTC.

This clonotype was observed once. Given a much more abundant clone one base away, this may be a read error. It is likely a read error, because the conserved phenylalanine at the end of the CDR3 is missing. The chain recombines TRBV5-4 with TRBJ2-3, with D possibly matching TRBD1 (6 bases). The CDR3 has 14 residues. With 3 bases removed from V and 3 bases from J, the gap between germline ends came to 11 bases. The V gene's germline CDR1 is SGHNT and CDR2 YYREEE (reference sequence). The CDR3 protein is CASSSWTATDTQYL. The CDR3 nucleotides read TGTGCCAGCAGCTCCTGGACAGCTACAGATACGCAGTATCTT.

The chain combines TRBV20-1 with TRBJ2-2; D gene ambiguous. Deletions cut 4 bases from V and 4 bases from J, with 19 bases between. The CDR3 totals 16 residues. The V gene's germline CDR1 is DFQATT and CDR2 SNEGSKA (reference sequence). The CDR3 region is CSATPGPVVGTGELFF. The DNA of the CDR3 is TGCAGTGCTACCCCCGGTCCTGTGGTCGGCACCGGGGAGCTGTTTTTT.

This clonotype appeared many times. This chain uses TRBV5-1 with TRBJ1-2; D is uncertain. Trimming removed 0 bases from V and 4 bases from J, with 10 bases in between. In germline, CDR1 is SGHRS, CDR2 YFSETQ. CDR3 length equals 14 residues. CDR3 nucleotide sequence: TGCGCCAGCAGCTTGGGTGGCCAGACCTATGGCTACACCTTC. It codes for CASSLGGQTYGYTF.

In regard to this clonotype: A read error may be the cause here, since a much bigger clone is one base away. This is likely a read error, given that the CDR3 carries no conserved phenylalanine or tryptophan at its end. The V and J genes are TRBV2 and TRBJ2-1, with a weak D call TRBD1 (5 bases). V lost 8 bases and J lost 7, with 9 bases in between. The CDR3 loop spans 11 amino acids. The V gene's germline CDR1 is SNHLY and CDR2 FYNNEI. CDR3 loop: CASRRVNEQFV. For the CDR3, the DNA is TGTGCCAGCCGCAGGGTTAATGAGCAGTTCGTC.

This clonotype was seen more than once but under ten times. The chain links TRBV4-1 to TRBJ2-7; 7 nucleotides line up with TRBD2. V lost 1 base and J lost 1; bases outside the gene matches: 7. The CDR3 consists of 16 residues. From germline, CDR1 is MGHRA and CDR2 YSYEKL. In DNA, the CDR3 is TGCGCCAGCAGCCAAGTTTGGAGCGGGATATCCTACGAGCAGTACTTC. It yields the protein CASSQVWSGISYEQYF.

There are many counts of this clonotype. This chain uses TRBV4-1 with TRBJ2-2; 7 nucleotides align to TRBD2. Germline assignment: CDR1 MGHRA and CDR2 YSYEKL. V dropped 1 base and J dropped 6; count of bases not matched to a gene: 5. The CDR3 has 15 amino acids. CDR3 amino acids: CASSQGFGLAGELFF. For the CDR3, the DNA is TGCGCCAGCAGCCAAGGCTTTGGACTAGCCGGGGAGCTGTTTTTT.

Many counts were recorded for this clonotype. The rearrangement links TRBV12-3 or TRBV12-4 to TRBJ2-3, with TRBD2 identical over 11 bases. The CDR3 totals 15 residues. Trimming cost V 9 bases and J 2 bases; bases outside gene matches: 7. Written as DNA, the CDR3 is TGTGCCAGTCATAGCGGGAGGGCCCTCACAGATACGCAGTATTTT. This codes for CASHSGRALTDTQYF.

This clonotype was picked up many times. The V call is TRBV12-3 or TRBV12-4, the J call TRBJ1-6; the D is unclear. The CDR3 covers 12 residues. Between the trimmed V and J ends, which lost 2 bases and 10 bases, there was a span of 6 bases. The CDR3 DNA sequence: TGTGCCAGCAGTTTATTGTTGTCACCCCTCCACTTT. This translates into CASSLLLSPLHF.

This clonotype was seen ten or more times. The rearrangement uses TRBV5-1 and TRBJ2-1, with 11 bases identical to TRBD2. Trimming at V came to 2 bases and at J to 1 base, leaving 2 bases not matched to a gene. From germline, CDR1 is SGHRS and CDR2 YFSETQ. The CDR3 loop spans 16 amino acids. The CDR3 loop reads CASSLLAGVSYNEQFF. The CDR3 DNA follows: TGCGCCAGCAGCTTACTAGCGGGAGTTTCCTACAATGAGCAGTTCTTC.

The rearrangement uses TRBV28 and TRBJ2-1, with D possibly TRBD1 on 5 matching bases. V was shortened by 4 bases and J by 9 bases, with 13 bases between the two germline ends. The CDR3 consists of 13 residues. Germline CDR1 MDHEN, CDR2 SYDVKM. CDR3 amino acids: CASSYPPRGEQFF. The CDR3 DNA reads TGTGCCAGCAGTTATCCACCTAGGGGTGAGCAGTTCTTC.

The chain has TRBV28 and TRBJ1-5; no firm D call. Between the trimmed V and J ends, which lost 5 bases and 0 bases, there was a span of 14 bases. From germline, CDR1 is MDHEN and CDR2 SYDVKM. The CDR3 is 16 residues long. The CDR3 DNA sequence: TGTGCCAGCAGTCCCGTAGGTAGATATAGCAATCAGCCCCAGCATTTT. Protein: CASSPVGRYSNQPQHF.

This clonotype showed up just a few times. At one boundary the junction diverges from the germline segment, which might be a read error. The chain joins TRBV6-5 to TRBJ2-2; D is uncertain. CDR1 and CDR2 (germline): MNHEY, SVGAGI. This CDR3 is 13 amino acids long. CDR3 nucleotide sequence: TGTGCCAGCAGTTACTCGAACTCCGGGGAGCTGTTTTTT. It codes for CASSYSNSGELFF.

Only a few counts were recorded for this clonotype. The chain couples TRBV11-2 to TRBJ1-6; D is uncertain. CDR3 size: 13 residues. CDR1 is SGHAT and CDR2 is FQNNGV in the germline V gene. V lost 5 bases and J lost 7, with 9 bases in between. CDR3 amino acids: CASSQQSNSPLHF. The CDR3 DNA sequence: TGTGCCAGCAGCCAGCAGAGCAATTCACCCCTCCACTTT.

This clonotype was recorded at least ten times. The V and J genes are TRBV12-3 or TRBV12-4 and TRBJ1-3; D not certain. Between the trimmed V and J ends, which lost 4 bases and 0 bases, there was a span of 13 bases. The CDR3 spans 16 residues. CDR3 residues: CASSSPVPYSGNTIYF. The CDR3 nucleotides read TGTGCCAGCAGTTCCCCGGTGCCCTACTCTGGAAACACCATATATTTT.

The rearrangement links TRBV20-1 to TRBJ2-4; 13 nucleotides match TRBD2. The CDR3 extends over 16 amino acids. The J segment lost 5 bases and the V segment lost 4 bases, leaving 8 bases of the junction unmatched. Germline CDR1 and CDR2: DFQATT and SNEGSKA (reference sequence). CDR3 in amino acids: CSATGTSGELQNIQYF. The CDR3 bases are TGCAGTGCTACCGGGACTAGCGGGGAGCTCCAAAACATTCAGTACTTC.

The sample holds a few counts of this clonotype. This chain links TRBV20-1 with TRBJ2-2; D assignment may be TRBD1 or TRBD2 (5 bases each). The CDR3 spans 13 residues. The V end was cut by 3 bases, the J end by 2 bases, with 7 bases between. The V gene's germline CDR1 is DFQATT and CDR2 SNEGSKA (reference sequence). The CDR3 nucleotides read TGCAGTGCTAGCGGGACCAACACCGGGGAGCTGTTTTTT. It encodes CSASGTNTGELFF.

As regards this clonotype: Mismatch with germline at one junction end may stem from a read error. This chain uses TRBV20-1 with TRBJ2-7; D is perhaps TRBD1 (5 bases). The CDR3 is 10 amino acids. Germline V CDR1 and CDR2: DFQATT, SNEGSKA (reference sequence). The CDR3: CSVFRRQMIF. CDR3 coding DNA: TGCAGTGTCTTCAGGAGACAGATGATCTTC.

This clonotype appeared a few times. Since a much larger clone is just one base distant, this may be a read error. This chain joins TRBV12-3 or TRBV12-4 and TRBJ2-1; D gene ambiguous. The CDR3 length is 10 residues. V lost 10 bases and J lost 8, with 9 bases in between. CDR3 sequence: CATQHDEQFF. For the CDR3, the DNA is TGTGCCACCCAACACGATGAGCAGTTCTTC.